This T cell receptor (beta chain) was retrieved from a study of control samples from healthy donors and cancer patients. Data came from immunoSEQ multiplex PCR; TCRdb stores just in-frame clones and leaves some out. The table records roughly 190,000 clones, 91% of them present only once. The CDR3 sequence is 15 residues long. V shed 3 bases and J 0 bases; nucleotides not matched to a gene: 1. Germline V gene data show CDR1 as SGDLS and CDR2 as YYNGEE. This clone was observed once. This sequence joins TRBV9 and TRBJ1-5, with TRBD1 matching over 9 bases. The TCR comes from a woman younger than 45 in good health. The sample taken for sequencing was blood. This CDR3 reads CASSATGGSNQPQHF. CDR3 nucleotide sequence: TGTGCCAGCAGCGCGACAGGGGGTAGCAATCAGCCCCAGCATTTT.